These 25 T cell receptor beta chains were all obtained from the same sample, sequenced in a study of metastatic and nonmetastatic thyroid tumors. MiXCR reprocessed the PCR reads for TCRdb. The data hold roughly 81,000 clones, with 8% to 9.5% observed a single time. Thyroid surgery was preceded by no treatment in any patient. Material: blood. The receptors here all came from a female donor with papillary thyroid cancer or a benign thyroid nodule (not recorded which). Some clones in this sample may be carry-over from other donors' samples.

With respect to this clone: It may be a read error: a sequence one base away is much more abundant. The rearrangement uses TRBV5-1 and TRBJ2-1, with 8 bases that match TRBD2. V trimming: 1 base; J trimming: 6 bases; junction bases outside the gene matches: 6. The germline gives CDR1 SGHRS, CDR2 YFSETQ. The CDR3 is 15 amino acids. CDR3: CASSLLTSDSNEQFF. In nucleotides, the CDR3 is TGCGCCAGCAGCTTGTTGACTAGCGACTCCAATGAGCAGTTCTTC.

This clone was seen more than once but under ten times. This may come from a read error, since a much larger clone is one base off. The V call is TRBV15, the J call TRBJ2-7; D might be TRBD1 (6 bases). The length of the CDR3 is 15 residues. Germline values: CDR1 LNHNV, CDR2 YYDKDF (reference sequence). In DNA, the CDR3 is TGTGCCACCAGCAGAGATCTAGGGGGAAGCTACAAGCAGTACTTC. As protein: CATSRDLGGSYKQYF.

This clone has a count of ten or more. CDR3 bases: TGTGCCAGCAGCCCCGGGGGGGGTGGAGCTTTCTTT. It translates to CASSPGGGGAFF. The genes are TRBV9 and TRBJ1-1; TRBD1 might be the D (5 bases). The CDR3 loop spans 12 amino acids. Trimming cost V 4 bases and J 10 bases, with 14 bases left between them. From germline, CDR1 is SGDLS and CDR2 YYNGEE.

This clone was seen repeatedly, ten times or more. The V call is TRBV15, the J call TRBJ1-1, with TRBD1 as a possible D gene (5 bases). Germline V gene sequence: CDR1 LNHNV, CDR2 YYDKDF (reference sequence). The germline V and J ends were trimmed by 1 base and 6 bases, with 15 bases remaining between them. The CDR3 contains 15 residues. The CDR3 is CATSRGTGGKAEAFF. CDR3 DNA: TGTGCCACCAGCAGAGGGACGGGGGGGAAGGCTGAAGCTTTCTTT.

A word on this clone: The junction departs from the called germline gene at one end, perhaps through a read error. The chain carries TRBV6-1 and TRBJ1-6; 10 nucleotides agree with TRBD1. The germline CDR1 and CDR2 sequences are MNHNS and SASEGT. This CDR3 contains 16 residues. The CDR3: CAGSSGGTGVSSRLHF. CDR3 sequence (DNA): TGTGCCGGCAGCTCCGGGGGGACAGGGGTGAGTTCACGCCTCCACTTT.

This clone was seen ten or more times. The rearrangement uses TRBV20-1 and TRBJ2-2; 8 bases fit TRBD1. CDR1 and CDR2 from the germline V gene are DFQATT and SNEGSKA (reference sequence). Trimming cost V 2 bases and J 1 base; bases outside gene matches: 9. The CDR3 totals 17 residues. The CDR3 here is CSARHYRGTGNTGELFF. The DNA for the CDR3 is TGCAGTGCTAGACACTACAGGGGGACAGGGAACACCGGGGAGCTGTTTTTT.

This clone has a count of ten or more. The chain carries TRBV5-5 and TRBJ2-3, with D tentatively TRBD2 (5 bases). CDR1 SGHKS and CDR2 YYEKEE come from the germline V gene (reference sequence). V lost 5 bases to trimming and J lost 0 bases, with 7 bases between them. The CDR3 sequence is 13 residues long. CDR3 amino acids: CASSRRSTDTQYF. The DNA of the CDR3 is TGTGCCAGCAGTCGGAGGAGCACAGATACGCAGTATTTT. The full variable domain, its missing parts supplied by reference TRBV5-5 and TRBJ2-3, is DAGVTQSPTHLIKTRGQQVTLRCSPISGHKSVSWYQQVLGQGPQFIFQYYEKEERGRGNFPDRFSARQFPNYSSELNVNALLLGDSALYLCASSRRSTDTQYFGPGTRLTVL.

This clone was seen repeatedly, ten times or more. The gene calls are TRBV19 and TRBJ2-4; possibly TRBD1 for D (7 bases). The CDR3 loop spans 14 amino acids. Trimming took off 5 bases at V and 6 bases at J, with 14 bases between the two ends. Germline assignment: CDR1 LNHDA and CDR2 SQIVND (reference sequence). CDR3 amino acids: CASSQGGRPNIQYF. CDR3 bases: TGTGCCAGTAGTCAGGGGGGCAGACCAAACATTCAGTACTTC.

This clone was detected ten times or more. J is TRBJ2-7 and V is TRBV20-1; 7 bases fit TRBD2. V lost 1 base, J lost 2 bases, and 11 bases stayed unmatched. This CDR3 spans 16 amino acids. Germline V gives CDR1 DFQATT, CDR2 SNEGSKA (reference sequence). CDR3 bases: TGCAGTGCTAGAGCAATGGGAACAGCGGGGACCTACGAGCAGTACTTC. Its translation: CSARAMGTAGTYEQYF.

This clone appeared many times. V gene TRBV24-1 combines with J gene TRBJ2-5; D is possibly TRBD1 (6 bases). This CDR3 has 13 residues. Trimming shortened V by 1 base and J by 4 bases, and 6 bases separated the two germline ends. Germline V gives CDR1 KGHDR, CDR2 SFDVKD. The CDR3 DNA sequence: TGTGCCACCAGTGATTTACAGGGAGAGACCCAGTACTTC. It codes for CATSDLQGETQYF.

In this sample, this clone turned up many times. The chain joins TRBV20-1 to TRBJ1-2; maybe TRBD1 (6 bases). Trimming pared 5 bases from V and 8 bases from J, leaving 18 bases between. This CDR3 has 13 amino acids. Germline CDR1 DFQATT, CDR2 SNEGSKA (reference sequence). The CDR3: CSAQPPGDRGYTF. The CDR3 nucleotides read TGCAGTGCTCAACCTCCAGGGGATAGGGGCTACACCTTC.

Many counts were recorded for this clone. The chain employs TRBV11-2 and TRBJ1-3, with D possibly being TRBD1 (5 bases). The CDR3 spans 17 residues. Trimming cost V 5 bases and J 0 bases, with 17 bases left between them. CDR1 is SGHAT, CDR2 FQNNGV, per germline. The CDR3 bases are TGTGCCAGCAGCCGGACTCCAACAGGTTACTCTGGAAACACCATATATTTT. It yields the protein CASSRTPTGYSGNTIYF.

In its sample, this clone was seen many times. This rearrangement joins TRBV9 to TRBJ2-7; D may correspond to TRBD1 or TRBD2 (5 bases each). Trimming removed 5 bases from V and 0 bases from J, with 21 bases in between. The length of the CDR3 is 17 residues. CDR1 and CDR2 from the germline V gene are SGDLS and YYNGEE. The CDR3 region has the DNA TGTGCCAGCAGTCCATACTCCGGGACCCCCAGCTCCTACGAGCAGTACTTC. Translated, it gives CASSPYSGTPSSYEQYF.

At least ten counts were recorded for this clone. The chain carries TRBV19 and TRBJ2-5, with TRBD1 matching over 7 bases. J gave up 4 bases and V 2 bases, and 7 bases lay outside the gene matches. The germline V gene encodes CDR1 LNHDA and CDR2 SQIVND (reference sequence). The CDR3 runs 15 residues. CDR3 loop: CASSIRDSPGETQYF. Written as DNA, the CDR3 is TGTGCCAGTAGTATAAGGGACAGCCCCGGAGAGACCCAGTACTTC. Complete variable domain (other parts from reference TRBV19 and TRBJ2-5): DGGITQSPKYLFRKEGQNVTLSCEQNLNHDAMYWYRQDPGQGLRLIYYSQIVNDFQKGDIAEGYSVSREKKESFPLTVTSAQKNPTAFYLCASSIRDSPGETQYFGPGTRLLVL.

Many counts were recorded for this clone. The V and J genes are TRBV27 and TRBJ2-1; 9 nucleotides line up with TRBD1. Germline-derived CDR1 and CDR2 are MNHEY and SMNVEV (reference sequence). The CDR3 covers 14 residues. Trimming at V came to 3 bases and at J to 4 bases, leaving 1 base not matched to a gene. The CDR3: CASSLTGGYNEQFF. CDR3 bases: TGTGCCAGCAGTTTGACAGGGGGGTACAATGAGCAGTTCTTC.

There are many counts of this clone. The chain couples TRBV19 to TRBJ2-5, with 9 bases matching TRBD1. Germline values: CDR1 LNHDA, CDR2 SQIVND (reference sequence). V trimming: 6 bases; J trimming: 0 bases; junction bases outside the gene matches: 5. The CDR3 sequence is 15 residues long. The CDR3 sequence is CASSPGQGNQETQYF. The CDR3 coding sequence is TGTGCCAGTAGCCCGGGACAGGGCAACCAAGAGACCCAGTACTTC.

This clone showed up many times. V and J are TRBV7-6 and TRBJ2-5; 9 bases match TRBD1. Unmatched junction bases numbered 8, after V lost 4 bases and J lost 5 bases. Germline lookup yields CDR1 SGHVS and CDR2 FNYEAQ. The CDR3 consists of 15 residues. As DNA, the CDR3 is TGTGCCAGCAGCTCGGAACAGGGGGCCTTTGAGACCCAGTACTTC. It encodes CASSSEQGAFETQYF.

This clone was counted between two and nine times. CDR3 protein: CSTKRAGSVGGYTF. CDR3 coding DNA: TGTAGCACGAAAAGGGCAGGGTCGGTGGGGGGCTACACCTTC. The chain carries TRBV6-1 and TRBJ1-2; D may be TRBD1 (5 bases). Germline V CDR1 and CDR2: MNHNS, SASEGT. The CDR3 consists of 14 residues.

The rearrangement joins TRBV20-1 to TRBJ1-5; perhaps TRBD1 as D (6 bases). Germline CDR1 DFQATT, CDR2 SNEGSKA (reference sequence). V lost 0 bases to trimming and J lost 4 bases, with 10 bases between them. The CDR3 is 14 residues long. The CDR3 sequence is CSAREQGGNQPQHF. The DNA of the CDR3 is TGCAGTGCTAGAGAACAGGGAGGGAATCAGCCCCAGCATTTT.

The table lists this clone with many counts. Here the CDR3 reads CASSYLGGGSADTQYF. In DNA, the CDR3 is TGTGCCAGCAGTTACTTGGGCGGGGGGTCGGCAGATACGCAGTATTTT. V usage is TRBV6-5 and J usage is TRBJ2-3; 8 bases are a match to TRBD2. Germline V lookup: CDR1 MNHEY, CDR2 SVGAGI. The CDR3 loop spans 16 amino acids. The V segment lost 1 base and the J segment 4 bases; nucleotides outside the gene matches: 7.

Turning to this clone: A much larger clone differs by one base, so this may be a read error. The chain recombines TRBV6-1 with TRBJ1-4, with TRBD1 matching over 8 bases. This CDR3 has 16 amino acids. In germline, CDR1 is MNHNS, CDR2 SASEGT. Germline trimming cut 8 bases from V and 2 bases from J; bases unmatched to any gene: 10. The chain's CDR3 is CASGVGQGGTNEKLFF. CDR3 DNA sequence: TGTGCCAGCGGTGTCGGACAGGGCGGGACTAATGAAAAACTGTTTTTT.

This clone was found many times. This chain links TRBV12-3 or TRBV12-4 with TRBJ1-1; D is unclear. Deletions cut 8 bases from V and 1 base from J, with 2 bases between. The CDR3 loop spans 10 amino acids. The CDR3 coding sequence is TGTGCCAGCGGGAACACTGAAGCTTTCTTT. Protein sequence: CASGNTEAFF.

The chain couples TRBV30 to TRBJ1-2; D is perhaps TRBD1 (5 bases). The germline V and J ends were trimmed by 7 bases and 4 bases, with 22 bases remaining between them. CDR3 length equals 15 residues. Germline V gives CDR1 GTSNPN, CDR2 SVGIG (reference sequence). The CDR3 nucleotides are TGTGCCTTCTCCGGCACCGGGACGAGGGTCTATGGCTACACCTTC. Translating gives CAFSGTGTRVYGYTF. The full variable domain, completed using reference TRBV30 and TRBJ1-2, is SQTIHQWPATLVQPVGSPLSLECTVEGTSNPNLYWYRQAAGRGLQLLFYSVGIGQISSEVPQNLSASRPQDRQFILSSKKLLLSDSGFYLCAFSGTGTRVYGYTFGSGTRLTVV.

This clone was found many times. The chain combines TRBV6-1 with TRBJ2-7; 9 bases are a match to TRBD1. This CDR3 region has 17 residues. With 3 bases clipped from V and 3 bases from J, the junction kept 12 bases outside the gene matches. Germline V gene data show CDR1 as MNHNS and CDR2 as SASEGT. The CDR3 sequence is CASSEAVGGGQGYEQYF. CDR3 nucleotides: TGTGCCAGCAGTGAGGCCGTAGGAGGGGGACAGGGCTACGAGCAGTACTTC.

On this clone itself: With a much larger clone just one base away, this may be a read error. V and J are TRBV6-5 and TRBJ2-1; the D is unclear. The CDR3 runs to 16 residues. CDR1 and CDR2 (germline): MNHEY, SVGAGI. The chain's CDR3 is CVSSLSGWDSYNEQFF. The CDR3 DNA sequence: TGTGTCAGCAGTTTATCGGGCTGGGACTCCTACAATGAGCAGTTCTTC.